This T cell receptor beta chain was retrieved from a study of immune evolution from preneoplasia to lung adenocarcinoma. General study findings and limits: From normal lung to invasive adenocarcinoma, top clone frequencies appeared to decrease.

Germline assignment: CDR1 GTSNPN and CDR2 SVGIG (reference sequence). This CDR3 spans 13 amino acids. Some clones are missing from TCRdb's copy, which holds only in-frame ones; the method was immunoSEQ multiplex PCR. The table has around 7,000 clones, roughly 80% seen once. A remark on this clone: Its antigen remains unknown.

This TCR derives from a person aged 70 to 85 with lung adenocarcinoma. This chain connects TRBV30 to TRBJ1-3, with 7 bases identical to TRBD1. The specimen sequenced was FFPE minimally invasive lung adenocarcinoma tissue. CDR3 in DNA: TGTGCTCACAGGGGCTTAGGTGGAAACACCATATATTTT. Protein product: CAHRGLGGNTIYF.